Reported below is one T cell receptor beta chain. This entry comes from a study of blood T cell repertoires in COVID-19. On the study more broadly: T cells, B-cell-depleted T cells, or PBMCs provided the cDNA or gDNA that served as material.

The data were produced by immunoSEQ multiplex PCR, yet TCRdb's version contains in-frame clones alone and is incomplete. The data contain around 340,000 clones, roughly 85% of them singletons. V lost 5 bases, J lost 3 bases, and 10 bases lay in between. CDR1 is LGHDT, CDR2 YNNKEL, per germline (reference sequence). The CDR3 is 14 amino acids. This chain uses TRBV3-1 (or the pseudogene TRBV3-2) with TRBJ1-4; no reliable D call. The TCR was taken from a woman in her thirties or forties with acute COVID-19. The sequenced material came from PBMCs or T cells enriched from blood (not recorded which). CDR3 sequence (DNA): TGTGCCAGCAGCGGACTACTCGCTAATGAAAAACTGTTTTTT. Translating gives CASSGLLANEKLFF.